This T cell receptor (beta chain) was observed in a study of OX40 agonist ivuxolimab in advanced cancers. On the study more broadly: Patients received ivuxolimab, an intravenous treatment, every 2 weeks at 0.01 to 10 mg/kg.

The method was immunoSEQ multiplex PCR; TCRdb's version includes in-frame clones alone and lacks a portion of them. The data show tens of thousands of clones, 65% to 85% seen once. The CDR3 sequence is 13 residues long. V shed 4 bases and J 7 bases; nucleotides not matched to a gene: 7. CDR1 and CDR2 from the germline V gene are SGHRS and YFSETQ. Comments on this clone: This sample includes further DNA sequences coding for the same CDR3.

This clonotype originated in an adult with an advanced solid tumor such as melanoma, head and neck, liver or kidney cancer. This chain links TRBV5-1 with TRBJ1-1; TRBD1 matches 7 bases. The sample in question was CD4+ or CD8+ T cells sorted from blood, obtained in a trial of the OX40 agonist ivuxolimab. The CDR3 DNA is TGCGCCAGCAGCCCGACAGGGCAGGGTGAAGCTTTCTTT. The encoded protein is CASSPTGQGEAFF. The full variable domain, its missing parts supplied by reference TRBV5-1 and TRBJ1-1, is KAGVTQTPRYLIKTRGQQVTLSCSPISGHRSVSWYQQTPGQGLQFLFEYFSETQRNKGNFPGRFSGRQFSNSRSEMNVSTLELGDSALYLCASSPTGQGEAFFGQGTRLTVV.